These 2 T cell receptor beta chains originate from one sample sequenced in a study of cytomegalovirus exposure and HLA in healthy donors. The PCR employed 60 Vbeta primers together with 13 Jbeta primers. Only in-frame clones appear in the TCRdb table, and some are missing; sequencing was by immunoSEQ multiplex PCR. Of 150,000 to 200,000 clones listed, around 68% were seen once; the top ten hold less than 1.5%. Input material: PBMCs. The receptors come from a man aged 50 or older in good health and CMV-seronegative.

J is TRBJ2-7 and V is TRBV7-8; TRBD1 matches at 8 bases. This CDR3 is 15 amino acids long. Germline loops: CDR1 SGHVS, CDR2 FQNEAQ. J was trimmed by 3 bases and V by 3 bases; bases with no gene match: 7. The CDR3 loop is CASSFQDRAIYEQYF. CDR3 sequence (DNA): TGTGCCAGCAGCTTTCAGGACAGGGCTATCTACGAGCAGTACTTC.

This chain joins TRBV6-6 and TRBJ2-7; 9 bases agree with TRBD1. Unmatched junction bases numbered 7, after V lost 4 bases and J lost 6 bases. CDR3 length equals 14 residues. CDR1 and CDR2 (germline): MNHNY, SVGAGI (reference sequence). The CDR3 reads CASSSPGQGFEQYF. The CDR3 bases are TGTGCCAGCAGTTCTCCGGGACAGGGTTTCGAGCAGTACTTC.